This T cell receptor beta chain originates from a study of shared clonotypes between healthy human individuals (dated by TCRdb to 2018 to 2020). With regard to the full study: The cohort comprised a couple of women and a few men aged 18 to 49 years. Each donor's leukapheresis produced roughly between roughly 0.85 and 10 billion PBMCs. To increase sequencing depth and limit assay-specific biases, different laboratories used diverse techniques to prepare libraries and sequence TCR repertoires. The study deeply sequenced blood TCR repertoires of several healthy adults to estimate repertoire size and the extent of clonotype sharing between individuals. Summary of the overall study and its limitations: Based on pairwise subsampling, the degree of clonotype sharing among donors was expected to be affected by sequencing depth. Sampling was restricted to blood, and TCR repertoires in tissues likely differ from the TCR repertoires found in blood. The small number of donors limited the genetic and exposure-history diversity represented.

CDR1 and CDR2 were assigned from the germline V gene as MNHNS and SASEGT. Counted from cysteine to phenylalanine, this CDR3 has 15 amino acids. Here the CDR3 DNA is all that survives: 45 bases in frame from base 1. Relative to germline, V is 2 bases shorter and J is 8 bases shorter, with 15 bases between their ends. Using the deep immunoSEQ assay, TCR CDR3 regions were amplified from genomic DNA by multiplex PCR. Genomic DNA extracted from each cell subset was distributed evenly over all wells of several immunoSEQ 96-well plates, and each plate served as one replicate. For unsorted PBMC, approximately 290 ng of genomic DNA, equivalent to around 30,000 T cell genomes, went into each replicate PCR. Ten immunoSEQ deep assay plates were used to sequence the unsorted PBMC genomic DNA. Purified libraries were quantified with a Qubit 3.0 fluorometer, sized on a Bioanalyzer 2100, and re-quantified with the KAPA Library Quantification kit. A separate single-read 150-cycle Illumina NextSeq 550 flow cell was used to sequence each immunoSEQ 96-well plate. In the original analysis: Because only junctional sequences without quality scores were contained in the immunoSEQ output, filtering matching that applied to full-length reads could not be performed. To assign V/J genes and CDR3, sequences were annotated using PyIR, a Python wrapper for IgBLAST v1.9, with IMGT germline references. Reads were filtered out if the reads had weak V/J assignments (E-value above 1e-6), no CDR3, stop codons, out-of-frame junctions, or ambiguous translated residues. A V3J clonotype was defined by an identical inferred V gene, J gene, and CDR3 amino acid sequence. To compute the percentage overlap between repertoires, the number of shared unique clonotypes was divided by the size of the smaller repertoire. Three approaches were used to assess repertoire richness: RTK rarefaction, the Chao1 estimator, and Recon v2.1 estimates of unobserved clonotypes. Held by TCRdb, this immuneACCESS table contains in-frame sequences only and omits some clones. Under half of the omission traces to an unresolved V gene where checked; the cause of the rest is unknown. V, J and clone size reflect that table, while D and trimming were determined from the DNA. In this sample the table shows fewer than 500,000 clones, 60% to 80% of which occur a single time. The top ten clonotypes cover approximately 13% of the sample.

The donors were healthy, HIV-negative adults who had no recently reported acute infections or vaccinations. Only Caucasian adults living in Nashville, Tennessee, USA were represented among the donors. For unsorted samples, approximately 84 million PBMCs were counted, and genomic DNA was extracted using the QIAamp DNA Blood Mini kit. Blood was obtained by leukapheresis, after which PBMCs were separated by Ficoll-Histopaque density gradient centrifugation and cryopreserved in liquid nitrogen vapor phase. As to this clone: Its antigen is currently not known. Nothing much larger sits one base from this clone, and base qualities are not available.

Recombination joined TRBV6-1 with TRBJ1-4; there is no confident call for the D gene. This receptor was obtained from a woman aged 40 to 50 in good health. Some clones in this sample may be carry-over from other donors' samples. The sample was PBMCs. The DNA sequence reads TGTGCCAGCAGTGAACAGACCCCCTTGGGGGAAAAACTGTTTTTT. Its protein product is CASSEQTPLGEKLFF.